The 2 T cell receptor beta chains reported below all come from one sample, sequenced in a study of human T cells and chemical hapten exposure listed by TCRdb under 2021. Preparation of the library involved RACE. Sequencing instrument: NextSeq 500. TCRdb ran its own pipeline on the public reads, namely fastp trimming at Q25 and MiXCR clone calling, and kept in-frame beta chains. Entries that share a CDR3 protein sequence are merged under the most common genes and DNA. A total of just over 350,000 distinct CDR3 sequences appear in this sample, about 6% of them only once. Clones ranked in the top ten supply about 6% of the sample. The label giving this sample's time point can be read as: patch test 2, 6 weeks after DPC sensitization. The treatment or condition label of this sample denotes: therapeutic diphenylcyclopropenone sensitization with weekly scalp DPC. Sequencing was performed on whole blood, taken in connection with sensitization to the hapten diphenylcyclopropenone (DPC). All receptors come from a young woman with alopecia areata. Some clones in this sample may be carry-over from other donors' samples.

This clonotype showed up just a few times. The chain combines TRBV14 with TRBJ2-7; 9 bases agree with TRBD2. The CDR3 loop spans 17 amino acids. V shed 4 bases and J 6 bases; nucleotides not matched to a gene: 16. Germline loops: CDR1 SGHDN, CDR2 FVKESK. This CDR3 is CASSPLGTSPSGGEQYF. The CDR3 coding sequence is TGTGCCAGCAGCCCTTTGGGGACTAGCCCATCGGGCGGCGAGCAGTACTTC.

This clonotype was detected ten times or more. V is TRBV6-5 and J is TRBJ2-1; tentatively, D is TRBD1 or TRBD2 (5 bases each). CDR1 and CDR2 (germline): MNHEY, SVGAGI. The CDR3 has 15 amino acids. Deletions cut 6 bases from V and 1 base from J, with 13 bases between. The CDR3 sequence: CASSPGALSYNEQFF. The CDR3 DNA follows: TGTGCCAGCAGCCCCGGGGCCTTATCCTACAATGAGCAGTTCTTC.